These 17 T cell receptor beta chains were all obtained from the same sample, sequenced in a study of human T cells and chemical hapten exposure. Time point meaning: pre-sensitization, week 0. Sample treatment: therapeutic diphenylcyclopropenone sensitization with weekly scalp DPC. TCRdb ran MiXCR on the RACE reads and lists one entry per CDR3 protein. This sample has around 300,000 distinct CDR3 sequences, with 7.5% to 9% found just once. The material sequenced was whole blood, taken in connection with sensitization to the hapten diphenylcyclopropenone (DPC). The receptors shown here come from a man between 18 and 35 years old with alopecia areata. Some clones in this sample may be carry-over from other donors' samples.

The rearrangement joins TRBV20-1 to TRBJ2-3; a weak D match, TRBD1 (7 bases). Germline V gene data show CDR1 as DFQATT and CDR2 as SNEGSKA (reference sequence). The V end lost 6 bases, the J end lost 1 base, and 11 bases lay between the germline ends. The length of the CDR3 is 13 residues. CDR3 protein: CSAIRGGTDTQYF. The CDR3 bases are TGCAGTGCGATCAGGGGGGGCACAGATACGCAGTATTTT.

J is TRBJ2-5 and V is TRBV20-1; possible D gene TRBD2, 6 bases. The germline V gene has CDR1 DFQATT and CDR2 SNEGSKA (reference sequence). V was pared by 6 bases and J by 1 base, with 18 bases between. The CDR3 has 15 residues. CDR3: CSAPLPGGPQETQYF. Written as DNA, the CDR3 is TGCAGTGCCCCCCTCCCCGGGGGACCCCAAGAGACCCAGTACTTC.

This clonotype was seen at least ten times. The chain employs TRBV7-3 and TRBJ2-3; 8 nucleotides align to TRBD2. This CDR3 region has 15 residues. The junction had 8 bases not matched to a gene; V was cut back by 3 bases and J by 6 bases. The germline V gene has CDR1 SGHTA and CDR2 FQGTGA. The CDR3 DNA is TGTGCCAGCAGCTTCACGGGACTAGTTGGGGATACGCAGTATTTT. Protein product: CASSFTGLVGDTQYF.

This clonotype was detected many times. The CDR3 loop is CASSSRRTGRNEKLFF. CDR3 nucleotide sequence: TGTGCCAGCAGCTCACGACGGACAGGGCGTAATGAAAAACTGTTTTTT. The chain employs TRBV5-6 and TRBJ1-4; the match to TRBD1 covers 8 bases. The germline V gene has CDR1 SGHDT and CDR2 YYEEEE. The CDR3 has 16 residues. V was clipped by 3 bases and J by 4 bases; unmatched bases: 8.

This clonotype was observed many times. The chain has TRBV5-4 and TRBJ1-1, with 10 bases fitting TRBD1. The CDR3 extends over 14 amino acids. The V gene end was trimmed by 2 bases and the J gene end by 4 bases; junction bases not matched to a gene: 2. Per the germline V gene, CDR1 is SGHNT and CDR2 is YYREEE (reference sequence). The CDR3, as DNA: TGTGCCAGCAGCTTTGGACAGGGGGGCACTGAAGCTTTCTTT. It codes for CASSFGQGGTEAFF.

This chain joins TRBV20-1 and TRBJ1-5; 9 bases are shared with TRBD1. Germline values: CDR1 DFQATT, CDR2 SNEGSKA (reference sequence). The trim removed 0 bases at V and 1 base at J, leaving 10 bases unmatched. This CDR3 spans 18 amino acids. CDR3 bases: TGCAGTGCTAGAGAGAGGTACAGGGGGCTGATGAGCAATCAGCCCCAGCATTTT. Translated, it gives CSARERYRGLMSNQPQHF.

V gene TRBV27 combines with J gene TRBJ1-5; 10 bases fit TRBD1. Germline trimming cut 5 bases from V and 6 bases from J; bases unmatched to any gene: 7. The germline CDR1 and CDR2 sequences are MNHEY and SMNVEV (reference sequence). The CDR3 is made up of 15 amino acids. CDR3 residues: CASSDRGHFGQPQHF. In DNA form, the CDR3 reads TGTGCCAGCAGTGACAGGGGGCACTTCGGTCAGCCCCAGCATTTT.

V is TRBV7-2 and J is TRBJ2-1; D call uncertain. V was pared by 11 bases and J by 8 bases, with 13 bases between. The CDR3 totals 11 residues. The germline gives CDR1 SGHTA, CDR2 FQGNSA. DNA of the CDR3: TGTGCCTCAGCCCGCCGGGATGAGCAGTTCTTC. Its translation: CASARRDEQFF. Full variable domain (remainder filled in from reference TRBV7-2 and TRBJ2-1): GAGVSQSPSNKVTEKGKDVELRCDPISGHTALYWYRQSLGQGLEFLIYFQGNSAPDKSGLPSDRFSAERTGGSVSTLTIQRTQQEDSAVYLCASARRDEQFFGPGTRLTVL.

This chain links TRBV29-1 with TRBJ2-1; possible D gene TRBD2, 5 bases. Germline CDR1 and CDR2: SQVTM and ANQGSEA. Deletions cut 6 bases from V and 6 bases from J, with 12 bases between. The CDR3 is made up of 12 amino acids. The CDR3 region is CSVPGTINEQFF. The CDR3 DNA is TGCAGCGTACCGGGAACCATCAATGAGCAGTTCTTC.

This clonotype was observed a handful of times. The rearrangement links TRBV10-2 to TRBJ2-5; D not certain. The CDR3 is 12 residues long. Trimming removed 3 bases at V and 5 bases at J, with 7 bases between. The germline CDR1 and CDR2 sequences are WSHSY and SAAADI. The CDR3 bases are TGCGCCAGCAGTGAAGTGGTGGAGACCCAGTACTTC. Its translation is CASSEVVETQYF.

In nucleotides, the CDR3 is TGTGCCATCAGTGCCCGGGGGACCACAGATACGCAGTATTTT. This sequence encodes CAISARGTTDTQYF. The chain couples TRBV10-3 to TRBJ2-3; tentatively, D is TRBD2 (6 bases). V was clipped by 4 bases and J by 2 bases, with 10 bases between them. This CDR3 has 14 residues. Germline-derived CDR1 and CDR2 are ENHRY and SYGVKD.

This clonotype has a handful of counts. DNA of the CDR3: TGCAGCGTCGGGACAGCCGGCTACACCTTC. Translating gives CSVGTAGYTF. The chain joins TRBV29-1 to TRBJ1-2, with 7 nucleotides matching TRBD1. The CDR3 consists of 10 residues. With 6 bases clipped from V and 8 bases from J, the junction kept 3 bases outside the gene matches. Germline values: CDR1 SQVTM, CDR2 ANQGSEA.

The genes are TRBV5-1 and TRBJ2-5; either TRBD1 or TRBD2 may fit D (5 bases each). The germline V gene encodes CDR1 SGHRS and CDR2 YFSETQ. The CDR3 contains 15 residues. V lost 1 base to trimming and J lost 4 bases, with 14 bases between them. The CDR3 spells CASSLIGGPGETQYF. As DNA, the CDR3 is TGCGCCAGCAGCTTGATTGGGGGACCGGGAGAGACCCAGTACTTC. Combining the CDR3 with reference TRBV5-1 and TRBJ2-5 gives the whole variable domain KAGVTQTPRYLIKTRGQQVTLSCSPISGHRSVSWYQQTPGQGLQFLFEYFSETQRNKGNFPGRFSGRQFSNSRSEMNVSTLELGDSALYLCASSLIGGPGETQYFGPGTRLLVL.

The chain has TRBV20-1 and TRBJ2-3; 7 nucleotides line up with TRBD2. V was clipped by 0 bases and J by 3 bases; unmatched bases: 6. This CDR3 region has 15 residues. CDR1 and CDR2 (germline): DFQATT, SNEGSKA (reference sequence). CDR3 nucleotide sequence: TGCAGTGCTAGAGATCAGCGGGATGGAACAGATACGCAGTATTTT. This codes for CSARDQRDGTDTQYF.

This clonotype has only a few counts. This chain joins TRBV4-3 and TRBJ2-1; D perhaps matches TRBD2 (5 bases). The germline V gene has CDR1 LGHNA and CDR2 YSLEER. V was clipped by 1 base and J by 0 bases, with 7 bases between them. CDR3 length: 15 residues. CDR3 amino acids: CASSQAGDSYNEQFF. CDR3 DNA sequence: TGCGCCAGCAGCCAAGCCGGGGACTCCTACAATGAGCAGTTCTTC.

This clonotype showed up just a few times. The rearrangement links TRBV7-2 to TRBJ2-7; the D is unclear. CDR3 length: 14 residues. CDR1 and CDR2 from the germline V gene are SGHTA and FQGNSA. V dropped 1 base and J dropped 7 bases, with 14 bases sitting between them. The CDR3 DNA is TGTGCCAGCAGCTTAGGATTCAACCTGGGGGAGCAGTACTTC. As protein: CASSLGFNLGEQYF.

V and J are TRBV7-2 and TRBJ2-3; D is possibly TRBD2 (6 bases). Germline CDR1 and CDR2: SGHTA and FQGNSA. V was pared by 4 bases and J by 7 bases, with 21 bases between. The CDR3 has 16 amino acids. In nucleotides, the CDR3 is TGTGCCAGCAGCTCACTAGCCGCCTCTCCGAAAAATACGCAGTATTTT. Its translation: CASSSLAASPKNTQYF.